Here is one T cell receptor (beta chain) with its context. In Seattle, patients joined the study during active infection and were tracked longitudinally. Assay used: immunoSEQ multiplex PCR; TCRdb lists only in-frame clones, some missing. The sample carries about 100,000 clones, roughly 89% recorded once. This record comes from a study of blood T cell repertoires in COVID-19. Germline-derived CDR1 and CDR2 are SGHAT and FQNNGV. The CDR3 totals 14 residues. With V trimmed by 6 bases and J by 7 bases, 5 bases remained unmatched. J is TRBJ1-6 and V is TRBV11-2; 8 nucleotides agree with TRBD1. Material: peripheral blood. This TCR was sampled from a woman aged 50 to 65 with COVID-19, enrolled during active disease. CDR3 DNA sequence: TGTGCCAGCAGTACCGACAGGGGAAATTCACCCCTCCACTTT. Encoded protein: CASSTDRGNSPLHF.